Described below is a single T cell receptor (beta chain) sequence and its context. The record originates from a study of control samples from healthy donors and cancer patients. Germline CDR1 is SGHRS and CDR2 is YFSETQ. The CDR3 has 16 residues. V gave up 4 bases and J gave up 5 bases, with 21 bases separating them. The data were produced by immunoSEQ multiplex PCR, yet TCRdb's version contains in-frame clones alone and is incomplete. This sample has 130,000 or so clones, with roughly 87% found just once. Input material: blood. The chain is built from TRBV5-1 and TRBJ1-2; D remains ambiguous. The TCR originated in a man in his forties in good health. The DNA for the CDR3 is TGCGCCAGCAGCCCTGTTGTTTCGGGAGTGGGGTATGGCTACACCTTC. Encoded protein: CASSPVVSGVGYGYTF.